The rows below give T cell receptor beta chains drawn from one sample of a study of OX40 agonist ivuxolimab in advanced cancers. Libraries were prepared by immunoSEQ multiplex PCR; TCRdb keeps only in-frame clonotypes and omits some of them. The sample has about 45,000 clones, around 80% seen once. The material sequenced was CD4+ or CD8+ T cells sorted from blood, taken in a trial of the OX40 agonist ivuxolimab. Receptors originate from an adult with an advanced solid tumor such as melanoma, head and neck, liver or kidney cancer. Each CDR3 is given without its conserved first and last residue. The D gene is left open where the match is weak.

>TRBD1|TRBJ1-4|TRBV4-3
ASSPRGDRPTTNEKLF
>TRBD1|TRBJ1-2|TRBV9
ASSPRQGEHGYT
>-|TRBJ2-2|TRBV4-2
ASSQDWGAGELF
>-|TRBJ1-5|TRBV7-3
ASSRPDRRQPQH
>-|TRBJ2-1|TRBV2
ASSAPPSRPNEQF
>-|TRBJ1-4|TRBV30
AWSLPPTNEKLF
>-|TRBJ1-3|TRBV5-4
ASSRGAPGNTIY
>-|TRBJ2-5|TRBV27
ASSLKGETQY
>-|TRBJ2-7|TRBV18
ASSPADHYEQY
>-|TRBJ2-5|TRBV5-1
ASSLYSKASETQY
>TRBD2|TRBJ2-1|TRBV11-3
ASSLDSAGAGYNEQF
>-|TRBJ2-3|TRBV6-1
ASSQFADTQY
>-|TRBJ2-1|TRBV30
AWSVRGNILGEQF
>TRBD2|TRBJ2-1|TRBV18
ASSPLFWLAGDNEQF
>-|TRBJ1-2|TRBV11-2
ASSPLVPYGYT
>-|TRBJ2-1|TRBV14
ASSQADLNEQF
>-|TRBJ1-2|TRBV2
ASSPQGYGYT
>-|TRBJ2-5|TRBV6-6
ASSARLQERETQY
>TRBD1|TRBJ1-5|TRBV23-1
ASSQETGYSNQPQH
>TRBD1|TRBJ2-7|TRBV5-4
ASSIRDRGLYEQY
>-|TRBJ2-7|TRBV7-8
ASSPGGDPRGEQY
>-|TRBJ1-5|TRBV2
ASRRSDQPQH
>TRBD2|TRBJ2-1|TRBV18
ASSPVGSGGNEQF
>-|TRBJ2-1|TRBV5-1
ASSSAGTGYNEQF
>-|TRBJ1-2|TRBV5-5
ASSLRGQGNDNYGYT
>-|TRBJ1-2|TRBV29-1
SVGGVPYGYT
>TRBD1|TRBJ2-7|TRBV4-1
ASSPHPTGGYEQY
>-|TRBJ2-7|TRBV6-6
ASSKVKAGEQY
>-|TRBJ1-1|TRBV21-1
ASSKRVTEAF
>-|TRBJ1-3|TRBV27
ASSVGAFSGNTIY
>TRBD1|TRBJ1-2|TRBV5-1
ASRPQGDRGYGYT
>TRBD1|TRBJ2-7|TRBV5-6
ASSLRDRAYEQY
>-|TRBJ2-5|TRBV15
ATSRDRGETQY
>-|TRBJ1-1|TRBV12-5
ASGLVTSGDTEAF
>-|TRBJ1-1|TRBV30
AWRGNRAEQAF
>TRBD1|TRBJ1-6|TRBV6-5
ASSQTGTGNSPLH
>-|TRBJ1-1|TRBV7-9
ASSLARVGTEAF
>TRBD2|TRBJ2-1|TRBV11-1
ASSLSSAGGSYEQF
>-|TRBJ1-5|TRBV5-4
ASSQDGASAQPQH
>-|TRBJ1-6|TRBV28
ASSSGQTSSPLH
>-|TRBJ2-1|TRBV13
ASSPDSGTKQF
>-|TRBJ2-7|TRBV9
ASSVKTGFGEQY
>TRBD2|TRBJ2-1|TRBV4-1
ASSHASGRGNEQF
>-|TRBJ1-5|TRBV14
ASSQGQGQPQH
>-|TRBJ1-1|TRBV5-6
ASTNGISWNTEAF
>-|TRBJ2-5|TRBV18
ASSRQETQY
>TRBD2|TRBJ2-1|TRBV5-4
ASSLSGSLSYNEQF
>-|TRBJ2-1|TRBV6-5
ASDLGRAHNEQF
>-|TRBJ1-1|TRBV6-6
ASSYQIGVNTEAF
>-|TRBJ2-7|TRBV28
ASTTGTFGYEQY
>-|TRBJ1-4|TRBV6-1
ASNQREGGEKLF